Following are 25 T cell receptor beta chains from one sample sequenced in a study of blood T cells in healthy people across ages. Through a sample-barcoded 5' primer and a J-beta primer mix, a second PCR was run for roughly 6 to 12 cycles. TCRdb reanalysed the 5' RACE reads using MiXCR and keeps one entry per CDR3 protein. Of about 1,600,000 distinct CDR3 sequences in the sample, 42% are singletons; the top ten hold roughly 7.9%. The material sequenced was blood. The origin of the receptors is a young woman in good health.

This clonotype was found a few times. The chain joins TRBV29-1 to TRBJ1-1, with D possibly being TRBD1 (5 bases). From germline, CDR1 is SQVTM and CDR2 ANQGSEA. The CDR3 length is 13 residues. The V and J ends lost 6 bases and 0 bases respectively, with 11 bases between them. The CDR3 DNA is TGCAGCGTGGGGGGACGGATGAACACTGAAGCTTTCTTT. Amino acid sequence: CSVGGRMNTEAFF.

This clonotype was counted a few times. The chain joins TRBV28 to TRBJ2-4, with 8 nucleotides matching TRBD1. V trimming: 5 bases; J trimming: 13 bases; junction bases outside the gene matches: 13. This CDR3 is 14 amino acids long. CDR1 is MDHEN and CDR2 is SYDVKM in the germline V gene. CDR3 region: CASSRGQGGGEQYF. DNA for the CDR3: TGTGCCAGCAGTCGCGGACAGGGTGGTGGGGAACAGTACTTC.

This chain connects TRBV4-1 to TRBJ2-5, with 14 bases that match TRBD2. The ends lost 4 bases at V and 2 bases at J; junction bases unmatched: 12. This CDR3 spans 19 amino acids. Germline values: CDR1 MGHRA, CDR2 YSYEKL. CDR3 coding DNA: TGCGCCAGCAGCCCTCACGGGACTAGCGGGAGAGGGGGTCAAGAGACCCAGTACTTC. Amino acid sequence: CASSPHGTSGRGGQETQYF.

This clonotype was recorded a few times. The rearrangement joins TRBV6-1 to TRBJ1-5, with TRBD1 as a possible D gene (6 bases). V lost 4 bases to trimming and J lost 3 bases, with 19 bases between them. From germline, CDR1 is MNHNS and CDR2 SASEGT. This CDR3 region has 17 residues. The CDR3 nucleotides are TGTGCCAGCAGTGTAGCTACGGGGGCCGGGTCCAATCAGCCCCAGCATTTT. Translating gives CASSVATGAGSNQPQHF.

The chain carries TRBV6-2 or TRBV6-3 and TRBJ2-5; D ambiguous. The V and J ends lost 5 bases and 5 bases respectively, with 9 bases between them. Looked up from germline, CDR1 is MNHEY and CDR2 is SVGEGT. CDR3 size: 12 residues. The CDR3 is CASSRYGETQYF. The CDR3 nucleotides are TGTGCCAGCAGTAGGTATGGGGAGACCCAGTACTTC.

The chain joins TRBV9 to TRBJ1-1; TRBD1 agrees at 12 bases. CDR3 size: 16 residues. Germline CDR1 is SGDLS and CDR2 is YYNGEE. V was pared by 3 bases and J by 3 bases, with 6 bases of the junction left unmatched. This CDR3 is CASSEGDRGHHTEAFF. CDR3 DNA: TGTGCCAGCAGCGAGGGGGACAGGGGGCACCACACTGAAGCTTTCTTT.

The gene calls are TRBV4-1 and TRBJ2-2; 8 nucleotides line up with TRBD2. The CDR3 length is 15 residues. Germline V gene sequence: CDR1 MGHRA, CDR2 YSYEKL. Trimming removed 4 bases from V and 7 bases from J; junction bases left unmatched: 8. Here the CDR3 reads CASSRPTSDLGELFF. The CDR3 coding sequence is TGCGCCAGCAGCCGCCCGACTAGCGATCTCGGGGAGCTGTTTTTT.

This clonotype was counted once. The chain couples TRBV6-1 to TRBJ2-7; D tentatively reads TRBD1 or TRBD2 (5 bases each). Germline V gene data show CDR1 as MNHNS and CDR2 as SASEGT. Between the trimmed V and J ends, which lost 6 bases and 2 bases, there was a span of 14 bases. The CDR3 is made up of 14 amino acids. CDR3: CASRKPSGPYEQYF. The CDR3 DNA reads as TGTGCCAGCAGGAAACCTTCGGGGCCCTACGAGCAGTACTTC.

This clonotype came up a few times. The chain has TRBV6-2 or TRBV6-3 and TRBJ2-3; unclear D gene. The CDR3 is 13 amino acids. Trimming left V 7 bases short and J 0 bases short, with 8 bases between. Germline lookup yields CDR1 MNHEY and CDR2 SVGEGT. CDR3: CASIPESTDTQYF. The DNA for the CDR3 is TGTGCCAGCATCCCAGAAAGCACAGATACGCAGTATTTT.

The V and J genes are TRBV28 and TRBJ1-4; 9 positions match TRBD1. CDR3 length: 15 residues. Germline CDR1 and CDR2: MDHEN and SYDVKM. The V segment lost 6 bases and the J segment 4 bases; nucleotides outside the gene matches: 6. CDR3 sequence reads: CASRNPTGGNEKLFF. CDR3 coding DNA: TGTGCCAGCAGAAACCCGACAGGGGGTAATGAAAAACTGTTTTTT.

There are a few counts of this clonotype. The chain uses TRBV6-1 and TRBJ2-5, with D perhaps matching TRBD1 or TRBD2 (5 bases each). The length of the CDR3 is 14 residues. V lost 3 bases and J 5 bases, leaving 13 bases between the germline ends. CDR1 and CDR2 from the germline V gene are MNHNS and SASEGT. DNA of the CDR3: TGTGCCAGCAGTGATAGATGGGGCGGGGAGACCCAGTACTTC. This translates into CASSDRWGGETQYF.

In this sample, this clonotype turned up a few times. The V and J genes are TRBV12-3 or TRBV12-4 and TRBJ1-1; 10 bases line up with TRBD1. The CDR3 extends over 14 amino acids. Trimming removed 6 bases from V and 5 bases from J; junction bases left unmatched: 6. The CDR3 DNA follows: TGTGCCAGCAGCGGGACAGGGGCGTGGACTGAAGCTTTCTTT. Its protein is CASSGTGAWTEAFF.

This clonotype came up many times. V usage is TRBV29-1 and J usage is TRBJ2-5; D gene ambiguous. CDR3 size: 16 residues. Germline values: CDR1 SQVTM, CDR2 ANQGSEA. V lost 3 bases and J 3 bases, leaving 20 bases between the germline ends. The CDR3 region is CSVDRVSLSTKETQYF. CDR3 coding DNA: TGCAGCGTTGATAGGGTCTCGTTATCCACAAAAGAGACCCAGTACTTC.

The V gene is TRBV6-5, the J gene TRBJ2-7; D may correspond to TRBD1 or TRBD2 (5 bases each). Germline V gives CDR1 MNHEY, CDR2 SVGAGI. The CDR3 is 15 residues long. Trimming stripped 4 bases from V and 7 bases from J, with 20 bases between. CDR3 sequence reads: CASSFLSGTINEQYF. DNA for the CDR3: TGTGCCAGCAGTTTCCTTAGTGGGACGATCAATGAGCAGTACTTC.

The CDR3 nucleotides read TGTGCCAGCAGGATTGACGGCGTCTATGGCTACACCTTC. It translates to CASRIDGVYGYTF. The rearrangement joins TRBV12-3 or TRBV12-4 to TRBJ1-2; no definite D call. V was cut by 6 bases and J by 4 bases, with 12 bases left in between. This CDR3 has 13 residues.

The J gene is TRBJ1-2, the V gene TRBV28; D perhaps matches TRBD1 (5 bases). CDR3 length equals 15 residues. Trimming took 3 bases from V and 4 from J, leaving 15 bases between them. From germline, CDR1 is MDHEN and CDR2 SYDVKM. The CDR3 DNA reads TGTGCCAGCAGTTTCGGACACCCTAAAAGCTATGGCTACACCTTC. It specifies CASSFGHPKSYGYTF.

V gene TRBV20-1 combines with J gene TRBJ1-2; a weak D match, TRBD1 (5 bases). Germline V gene sequence: CDR1 DFQATT, CDR2 SNEGSKA (reference sequence). Trimming took 5 bases from V and 4 from J, leaving 8 bases between them. This CDR3 has 11 residues. CDR3 DNA sequence: TGCAGTGCTGCAGACAGCTATGGCTACACCTTC. Amino acids: CSAADSYGYTF.

This clonotype has just one count. The CDR3 coding sequence is TGCGCCAGCAGCTTGACGGCGGGGGGGAATTCCGGGGAGCTGTTTTTT. This codes for CASSLTAGGNSGELFF. V is TRBV5-1 and J is TRBJ2-2; TRBD2 agrees at 9 bases. The CDR3 loop spans 16 amino acids. Germline values: CDR1 SGHRS, CDR2 YFSETQ. V lost 1 base to trimming and J lost 6 bases; unmatched junction nucleotides: 7.

This rearrangement joins TRBV25-1 to TRBJ1-2, with 8 positions matching TRBD1. V dropped 5 bases and J dropped 8; count of bases not matched to a gene: 7. The CDR3 runs 13 residues. Germline loops: CDR1 MGHDK, CDR2 SYGVNS. In DNA form, the CDR3 reads TGTGCCAGCAGTCCCGCGGGGGACAGGGGCTACACCTTC. This gives the protein CASSPAGDRGYTF.

J is TRBJ1-2 and V is TRBV9; TRBD1 agrees at 8 bases. Looked up from germline, CDR1 is SGDLS and CDR2 is YYNGEE. The V gene end was trimmed by 3 bases and the J gene end by 5 bases; junction bases not matched to a gene: 6. The CDR3 contains 14 residues. The CDR3 loop is CASSALTGEYGYTF. CDR3 DNA: TGTGCCAGCAGCGCTCTGACAGGGGAGTATGGCTACACCTTC.

This chain joins TRBV12-3 or TRBV12-4 and TRBJ2-4; TRBD2 aligns across 7 bases. The DNA end lines up better with TRBJ2-5; the J call may be wrong. The CDR3 contains 16 residues. The CDR3 DNA is TGTGCCAGCAGTGCCCCGGGGGAGGGGATGGAAGAGACCCAGTACTTC. This gives the protein CASSAPGEGMEETQYF.

This rearrangement joins TRBV20-1 to TRBJ2-1, with TRBD2 identical over 8 bases. CDR3 length: 14 amino acids. Per the germline V gene, CDR1 is DFQATT and CDR2 is SNEGSKA (reference sequence). The junction had 11 bases not matched to a gene; V was cut back by 6 bases and J by 7 bases. As DNA, the CDR3 is TGCAGTGCCATACGAGCGGGAGTGGCGAATGAGCAGTTCTTC. Residues: CSAIRAGVANEQFF.

The rearrangement links TRBV20-1 to TRBJ1-2; TRBD1 might be the D (5 bases). Germline V gene data show CDR1 as DFQATT and CDR2 as SNEGSKA (reference sequence). V shed 6 bases and J shed 8 bases, with 16 bases lying between them. This CDR3 region has 12 residues. As DNA, the CDR3 is TGCAGTGCACAGCCAGGGTTTCGGGGCTACACCTTC. Its protein is CSAQPGFRGYTF.

This clonotype was found many times. This chain uses TRBV7-9 with TRBJ2-1, with TRBD2 matching over 9 bases. The germline V gene encodes CDR1 SEHNR and CDR2 FQNEAQ (reference sequence). The CDR3 covers 13 residues. The V and J ends lost 5 bases and 8 bases, in that order; junction bases with no gene match: 4. CDR3 sequence reads: CASSPGTSYEQFF. Written as DNA, the CDR3 is TGTGCCAGCAGCCCGGGGACTAGCTATGAGCAGTTCTTC.

In this sample, this clonotype turned up a few times. This chain links TRBV5-1 with TRBJ1-5; a weak D match, TRBD1 (5 bases). This CDR3 is 17 amino acids long. Looked up from germline, CDR1 is SGHRS and CDR2 is YFSETQ. V lost 0 bases and J lost 5, with 18 bases in between. The CDR3 is CASSLGPTQGGHQPQHF. The CDR3 DNA reads TGCGCCAGCAGCTTGGGACCTACGCAGGGAGGGCATCAGCCCCAGCATTTT.